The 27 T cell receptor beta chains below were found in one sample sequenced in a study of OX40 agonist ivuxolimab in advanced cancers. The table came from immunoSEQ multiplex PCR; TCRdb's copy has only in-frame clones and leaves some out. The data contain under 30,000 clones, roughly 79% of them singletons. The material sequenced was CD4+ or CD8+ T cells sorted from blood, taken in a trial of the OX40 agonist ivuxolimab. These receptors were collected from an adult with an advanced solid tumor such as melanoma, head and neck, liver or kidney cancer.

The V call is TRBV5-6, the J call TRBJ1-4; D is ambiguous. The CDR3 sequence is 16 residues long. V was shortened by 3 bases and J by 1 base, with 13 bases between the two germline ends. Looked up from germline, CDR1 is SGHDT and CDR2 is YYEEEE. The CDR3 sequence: CASSWRLAGTNEKLFF. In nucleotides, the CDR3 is TGTGCCAGCAGCTGGAGGTTGGCGGGAACTAATGAAAAACTGTTTTTT.

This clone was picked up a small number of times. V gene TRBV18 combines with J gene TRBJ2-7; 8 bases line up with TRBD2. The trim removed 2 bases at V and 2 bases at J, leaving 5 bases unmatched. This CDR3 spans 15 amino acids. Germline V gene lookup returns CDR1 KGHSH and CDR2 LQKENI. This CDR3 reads CASSPGGGGPYEQYF. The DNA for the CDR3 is TGTGCCAGCTCACCAGGGGGCGGGGGGCCCTACGAGCAGTACTTC. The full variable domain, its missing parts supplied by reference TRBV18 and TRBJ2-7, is NAGVMQNPRHLVRRRGQEARLRCSPMKGHSHVYWYRQLPEEGLKFMVYLQKENIIDESGMPKERFSAEFPKEGPSILRIQQVVRGDSAAYFCASSPGGGGPYEQYFGPGTRLTVT.

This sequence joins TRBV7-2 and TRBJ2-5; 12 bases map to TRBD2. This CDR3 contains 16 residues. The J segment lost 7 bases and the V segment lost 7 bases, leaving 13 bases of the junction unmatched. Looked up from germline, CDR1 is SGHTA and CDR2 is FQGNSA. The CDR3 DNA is TGTGCCAGCACTACCGGGACTAGCGGGCCCGGGGGGACCCAGTACTTC. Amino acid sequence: CASTTGTSGPGGTQYF. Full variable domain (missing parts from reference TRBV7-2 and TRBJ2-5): GAGVSQSPSNKVTEKGKDVELRCDPISGHTALYWYRQSLGQGLEFLIYFQGNSAPDKSGLPSDRFSAERTGGSVSTLTIQRTQQEDSAVYLCASTTGTSGPGGTQYFGPGTRLLVL.

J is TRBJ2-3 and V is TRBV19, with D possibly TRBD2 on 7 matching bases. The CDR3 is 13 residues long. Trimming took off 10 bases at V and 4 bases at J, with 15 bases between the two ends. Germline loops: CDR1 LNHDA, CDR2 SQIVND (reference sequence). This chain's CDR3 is CATRGGNADTQYF. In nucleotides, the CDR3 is TGTGCCACCAGGGGAGGGAACGCAGATACGCAGTATTTT.

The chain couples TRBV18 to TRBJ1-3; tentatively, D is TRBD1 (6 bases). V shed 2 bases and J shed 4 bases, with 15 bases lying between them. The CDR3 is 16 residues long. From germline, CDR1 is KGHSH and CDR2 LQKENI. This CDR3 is CASSPSYQGRGNTIYF. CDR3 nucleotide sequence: TGTGCCAGCTCACCATCATATCAGGGGCGCGGAAACACCATATATTTT.

The CDR3 here is CASSLDRGQPQHF. The CDR3 DNA sequence: TGTGCCAGCAGCTTAGATCGGGGTCAGCCCCAGCATTTT. This chain connects TRBV5-6 to TRBJ1-5; D unclear. The CDR3 covers 13 residues. V lost 2 bases to trimming and J lost 6 bases, with 9 bases between them. Germline loops: CDR1 SGHDT, CDR2 YYEEEE.

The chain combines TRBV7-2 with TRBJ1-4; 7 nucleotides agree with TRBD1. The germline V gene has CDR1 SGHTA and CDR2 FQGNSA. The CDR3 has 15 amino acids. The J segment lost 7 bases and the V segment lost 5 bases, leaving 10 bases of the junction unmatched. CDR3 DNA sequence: TGTGCCAGCAGCCCCAGGTCAGGGGGAGGTGAAAAACTGTTTTTT. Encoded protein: CASSPRSGGGEKLFF. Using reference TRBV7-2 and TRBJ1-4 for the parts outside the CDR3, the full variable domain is GAGVSQSPSNKVTEKGKDVELRCDPISGHTALYWYRQSLGQGLEFLIYFQGNSAPDKSGLPSDRFSAERTGGSVSTLTIQRTQQEDSAVYLCASSPRSGGGEKLFFGSGTQLSVL.

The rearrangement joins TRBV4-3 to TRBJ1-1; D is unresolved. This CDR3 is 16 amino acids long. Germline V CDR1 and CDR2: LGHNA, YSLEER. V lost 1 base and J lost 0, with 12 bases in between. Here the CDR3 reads CASSQGRAALNTEAFF. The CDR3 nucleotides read TGCGCCAGCAGCCAAGGGAGAGCGGCGCTGAACACTGAAGCTTTCTTT.

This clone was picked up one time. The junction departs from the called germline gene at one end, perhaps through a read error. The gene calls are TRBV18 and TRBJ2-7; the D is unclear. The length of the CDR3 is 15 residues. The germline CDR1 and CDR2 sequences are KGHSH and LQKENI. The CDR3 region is CASSPESQQGYGQYF. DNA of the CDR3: TGTGCCAGCTCCCCGGAGAGCCAACAAGGCTACGGGCAGTACTTC.

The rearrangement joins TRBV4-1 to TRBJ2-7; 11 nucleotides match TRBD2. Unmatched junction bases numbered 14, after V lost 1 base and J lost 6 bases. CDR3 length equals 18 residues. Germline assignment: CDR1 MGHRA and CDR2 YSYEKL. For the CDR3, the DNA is TGCGCCAGCAGCCAAGTGCCTAGCGGGAGGCCCCTTGAGGGCGAGCAGTACTTC. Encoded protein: CASSQVPSGRPLEGEQYF.

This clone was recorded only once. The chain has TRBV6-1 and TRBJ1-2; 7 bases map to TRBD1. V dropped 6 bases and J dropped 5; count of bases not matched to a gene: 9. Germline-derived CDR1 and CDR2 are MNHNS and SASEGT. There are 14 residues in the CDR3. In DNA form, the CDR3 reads TGTGCCAGCAGGGGCTCCGGGACAGCTTATGGCTACACCTTC. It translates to CASRGSGTAYGYTF.

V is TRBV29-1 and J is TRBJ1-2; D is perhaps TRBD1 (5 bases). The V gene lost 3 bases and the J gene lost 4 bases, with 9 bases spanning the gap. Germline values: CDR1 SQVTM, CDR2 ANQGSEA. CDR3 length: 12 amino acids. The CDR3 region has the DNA TGCAGCGTTGACAGGGCAATCTATGGCTACACCTTC. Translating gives CSVDRAIYGYTF.

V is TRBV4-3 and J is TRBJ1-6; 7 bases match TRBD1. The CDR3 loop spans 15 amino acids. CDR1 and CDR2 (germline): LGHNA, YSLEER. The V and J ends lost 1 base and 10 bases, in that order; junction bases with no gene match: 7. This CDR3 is CASSQAWDRESPLHF. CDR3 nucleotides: TGCGCCAGCAGCCAAGCTTGGGACAGAGAGTCACCCCTCCACTTT.

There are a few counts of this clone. CDR3 loop: CASSLGARGTDTQYF. The CDR3 bases are TGTGCCAGCAGCTTAGGTGCCCGGGGAACAGATACGCAGTATTTT. The genes are TRBV7-2 and TRBJ2-3; D is perhaps TRBD2 (5 bases). Trimming pared 1 base from V and 3 bases from J, leaving 11 bases between. The CDR3 has 15 amino acids. CDR1 is SGHTA, CDR2 FQGNSA, per germline.

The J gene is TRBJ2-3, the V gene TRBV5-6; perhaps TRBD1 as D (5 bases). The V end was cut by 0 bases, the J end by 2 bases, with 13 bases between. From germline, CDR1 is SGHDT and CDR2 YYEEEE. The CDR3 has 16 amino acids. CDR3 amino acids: CASSLGVRDPTDTQYF. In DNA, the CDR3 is TGTGCCAGCAGCTTGGGGGTCAGGGATCCCACAGATACGCAGTATTTT.

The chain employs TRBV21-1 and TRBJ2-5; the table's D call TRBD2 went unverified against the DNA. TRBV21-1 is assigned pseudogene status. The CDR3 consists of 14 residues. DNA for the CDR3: TGTGCCAGCAGCAAAATCCCACTACAAGAGACCCAGTACTTC. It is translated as CASSKIPLQETQYF.

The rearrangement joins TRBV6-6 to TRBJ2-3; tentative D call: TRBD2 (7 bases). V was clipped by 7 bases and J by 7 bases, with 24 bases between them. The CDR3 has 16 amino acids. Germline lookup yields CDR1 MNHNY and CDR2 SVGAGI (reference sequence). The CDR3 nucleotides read TGTGCCAGCACAGCCCCCGCGCTTCGGGGGGCAAATACGCAGTATTTT. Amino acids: CASTAPALRGANTQYF.

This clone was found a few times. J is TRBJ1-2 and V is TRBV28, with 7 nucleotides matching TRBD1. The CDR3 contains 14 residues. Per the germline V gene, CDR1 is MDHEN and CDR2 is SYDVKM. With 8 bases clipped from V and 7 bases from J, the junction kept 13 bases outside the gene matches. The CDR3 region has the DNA TGTGCCAGCCTTAAAGACAGGGTGAGAAGTGGCTACACCTTC. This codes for CASLKDRVRSGYTF.

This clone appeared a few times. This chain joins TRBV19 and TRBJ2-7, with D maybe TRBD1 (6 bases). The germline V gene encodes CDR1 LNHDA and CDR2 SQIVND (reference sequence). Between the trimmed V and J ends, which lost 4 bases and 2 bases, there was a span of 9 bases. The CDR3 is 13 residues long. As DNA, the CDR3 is TGTGCCAGTAGTAACAGGGAAACCTACGAGCAGTACTTC. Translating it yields CASSNRETYEQYF. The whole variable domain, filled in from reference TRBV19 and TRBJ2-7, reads DGGITQSPKYLFRKEGQNVTLSCEQNLNHDAMYWYRQDPGQGLRLIYYSQIVNDFQKGDIAEGYSVSREKKESFPLTVTSAQKNPTAFYLCASSNRETYEQYFGPGTRLTVT.

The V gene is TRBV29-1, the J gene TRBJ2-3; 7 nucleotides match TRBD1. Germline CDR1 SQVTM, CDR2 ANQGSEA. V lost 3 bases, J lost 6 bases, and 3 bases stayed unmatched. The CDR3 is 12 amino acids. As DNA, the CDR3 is TGCAGCGTTGATGGGACAGCTGATACGCAGTATTTT. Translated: CSVDGTADTQYF.

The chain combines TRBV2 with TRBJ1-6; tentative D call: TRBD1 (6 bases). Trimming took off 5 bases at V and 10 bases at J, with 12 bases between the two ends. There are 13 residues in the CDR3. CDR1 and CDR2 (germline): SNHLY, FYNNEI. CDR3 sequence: CASSTGRVSPLHF. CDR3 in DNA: TGTGCCAGCAGTACAGGGAGGGTCTCACCCCTCCACTTT.

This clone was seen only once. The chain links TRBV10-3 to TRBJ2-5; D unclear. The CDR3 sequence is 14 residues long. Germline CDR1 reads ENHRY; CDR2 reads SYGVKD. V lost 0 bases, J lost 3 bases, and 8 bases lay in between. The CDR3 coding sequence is TGTGCCATCAGTGAGTCCAGGCAGAAAGAGACCCAGTACTTC. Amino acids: CAISESRQKETQYF.

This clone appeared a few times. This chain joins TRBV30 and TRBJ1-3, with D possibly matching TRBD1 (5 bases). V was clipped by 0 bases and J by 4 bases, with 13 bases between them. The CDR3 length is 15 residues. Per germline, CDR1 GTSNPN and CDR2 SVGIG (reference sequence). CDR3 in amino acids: CAWSVMGLPGNTIYF. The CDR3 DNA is TGTGCCTGGAGTGTAATGGGGCTGCCCGGAAACACCATATATTTT.

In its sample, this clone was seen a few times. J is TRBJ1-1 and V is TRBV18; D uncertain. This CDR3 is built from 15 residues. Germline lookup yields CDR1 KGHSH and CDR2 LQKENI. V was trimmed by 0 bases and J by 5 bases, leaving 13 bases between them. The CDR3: CASSPPFGQSTEAFF. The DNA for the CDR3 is TGTGCCAGCTCACCACCATTTGGGCAGTCTACTGAAGCTTTCTTT.

The CDR3 loop is CASSTSGGAQGNTIYF. CDR3 sequence (DNA): TGTGCCAGCAGCACATCCGGGGGCGCACAAGGAAACACCATATATTTT. The V and J genes are TRBV7-9 and TRBJ1-3, with a tentative D call TRBD1 (6 bases). The CDR3 contains 16 residues. Germline V gene data show CDR1 as SEHNR and CDR2 as FQNEAQ (reference sequence). The germline V and J ends were trimmed by 5 bases and 4 bases, with 18 bases remaining between them. The whole variable domain, filled in from reference TRBV7-9 and TRBJ1-3, reads DTGVSQNPRHKITKRGQNVTFRCDPISEHNRLYWYRQTLGQGPEFLTYFQNEAQLEKSRLLSDRFSAERPKGSFSTLEIQRTEQGDSAMYLCASSTSGGAQGNTIYFGEGSWLTVV.

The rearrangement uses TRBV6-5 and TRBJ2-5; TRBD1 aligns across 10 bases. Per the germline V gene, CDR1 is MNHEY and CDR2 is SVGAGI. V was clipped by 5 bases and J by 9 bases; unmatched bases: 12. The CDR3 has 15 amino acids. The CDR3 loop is CASSQSGTGAEAQYF. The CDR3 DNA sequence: TGTGCCAGCAGTCAGTCCGGGACAGGGGCCGAGGCCCAGTACTTC.

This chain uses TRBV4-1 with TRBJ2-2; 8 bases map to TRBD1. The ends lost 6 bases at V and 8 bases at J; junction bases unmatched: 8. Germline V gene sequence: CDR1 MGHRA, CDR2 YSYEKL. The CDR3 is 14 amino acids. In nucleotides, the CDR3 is TGCGCCAGCAGTCGACAGGGGATTGAAGGGGAGCTGTTTTTT. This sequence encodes CASSRQGIEGELFF.